The 18 T cell receptor beta chains listed next were all sequenced from one sample in a study of OX40 agonist ivuxolimab in advanced cancers. The table came from immunoSEQ multiplex PCR; TCRdb's copy has only in-frame clones and leaves some out. This sample yields more than 85,000 clones, of which 75% to 95% are seen a single time; 0.25% to 0.35% belongs to the top ten. The sequences come from CD4+ or CD8+ T cells sorted from blood, collected in a trial of the OX40 agonist ivuxolimab. The receptors were gathered from an adult with an advanced solid tumor such as melanoma, head and neck, liver or kidney cancer.

The V call is TRBV19, the J call TRBJ1-5; D gene unclear. CDR3 length: 15 amino acids. Trimming left V 4 bases short and J 8 bases short, with 18 bases between. Germline CDR1 is LNHDA and CDR2 is SQIVND (reference sequence). The CDR3 sequence: CASSSRVLDAEPQHF. The CDR3, as DNA: TGTGCCAGTAGTAGCCGGGTCTTAGATGCGGAGCCCCAGCATTTT.

The chain has TRBV7-3 and TRBJ2-1; a weak D match, TRBD2 (6 bases). The V gene lost 1 base and the J gene lost 6 bases, with 7 bases spanning the gap. Germline lookup yields CDR1 SGHTA and CDR2 FQGTGA. The CDR3 has 13 residues. The chain's CDR3 is CASSLIAVNEQFF. The CDR3 nucleotides are TGTGCCAGCAGCTTAATAGCGGTCAATGAGCAGTTCTTC.

This sequence joins TRBV28 and TRBJ2-5; 9 bases are a match to TRBD1. The V gene's germline CDR1 is MDHEN and CDR2 SYDVKM. The CDR3 is 17 amino acids. V lost 2 bases, J lost 5 bases, and 12 bases stayed unmatched. The CDR3 here is CASSLALTRDRDETQYF. The CDR3 nucleotides read TGTGCCAGCAGTTTAGCTTTGACCCGGGACAGGGATGAGACCCAGTACTTC.

The gene calls are TRBV27 and TRBJ2-4; a weak D match, TRBD1 (5 bases). The CDR3 has 18 residues. The germline CDR1 and CDR2 sequences are MNHEY and SMNVEV (reference sequence). Trimming removed 3 bases from V and 0 bases from J, with 18 bases in between. As DNA, the CDR3 is TGTGCCAGCAGTTTGAGGCCCCCTGGGGCAGTAGCCAAAAACATTCAGTACTTC. It encodes CASSLRPPGAVAKNIQYF.

This chain joins TRBV19 and TRBJ2-7; 10 positions match TRBD1. Trimming cost V 6 bases and J 2 bases; bases outside gene matches: 1. The CDR3 has 13 amino acids. The germline V gene encodes CDR1 LNHDA and CDR2 SQIVND (reference sequence). CDR3 DNA: TGTGCCAGTAGAGGACAGGGGGCCTACGAGCAGTACTTC. Residues: CASRGQGAYEQYF.

The count of this clone is one. This sequence joins TRBV28 and TRBJ1-3, with TRBD1 as a possible D gene (6 bases). The CDR3 runs to 14 residues. Germline-derived CDR1 and CDR2 are MDHEN and SYDVKM. V was pared by 6 bases and J by 0 bases, with 9 bases between. The CDR3 protein is CASRDSSSGNTIYF. CDR3 DNA: TGTGCCAGCAGGGACAGCAGCTCTGGAAACACCATATATTTT.

This clone was recorded only once. V usage is TRBV19 and J usage is TRBJ2-7; TRBD1 or TRBD2 may be the D gene (5 bases each). The CDR3 loop spans 14 amino acids. Between the trimmed V and J ends, which lost 5 bases and 2 bases, there was a span of 13 bases. Germline CDR1 and CDR2: LNHDA and SQIVND (reference sequence). The CDR3 bases are TGTGCCAGTAGTCCTGGGGACGTAGCCTACGAGCAGTACTTC. It is translated as CASSPGDVAYEQYF.

This clone was observed a single time. The chain links TRBV7-2 to TRBJ2-5, with 8 bases fitting TRBD1. Trimming cost V 3 bases and J 2 bases; bases outside gene matches: 14. The CDR3 is 18 amino acids. Germline V gene lookup returns CDR1 SGHTA and CDR2 FQGNSA. CDR3 loop: CASSLGLGRGPSQETQYF. The CDR3 nucleotides read TGTGCCAGCAGCTTGGGGCTGGGCAGGGGGCCGTCTCAAGAGACCCAGTACTTC.

A single count supports this clone. This chain links TRBV2 with TRBJ1-6; tentative D call: TRBD1 (5 bases). CDR1 SNHLY and CDR2 FYNNEI come from the germline V gene. The CDR3 consists of 16 residues. Between the trimmed V and J ends, which lost 6 bases and 3 bases, there was a span of 15 bases. In nucleotides, the CDR3 is TGTGCCAGCAGCGCTTATGACAGTTTCTATAATTCACCCCTCCACTTT. Protein sequence: CASSAYDSFYNSPLHF.

This clone was counted a few times. The chain is built from TRBV5-1 and TRBJ2-5; possibly TRBD1 for D (5 bases). V was shortened by 9 bases and J by 5 bases, with 17 bases between the two germline ends. The CDR3 runs to 13 residues. Germline V gene data show CDR1 as SGHRS and CDR2 as YFSETQ. Here the CDR3 DNA reads TGCGCCACCAGAAGGGGCTTCGGGGAGACCCAGTACTTC. This translates into CATRRGFGETQYF.

This clone was counted only a few times. The chain is built from TRBV19 and TRBJ1-5; TRBD1 matches 10 bases. Germline V gives CDR1 LNHDA, CDR2 SQIVND (reference sequence). Trimming took 3 bases from V and 5 from J; bases not matched to a gene: 4. The CDR3 loop spans 15 amino acids. The CDR3 reads CASSMWTGGDQPQHF. CDR3 nucleotides: TGTGCCAGTAGTATGTGGACAGGGGGGGATCAGCCCCAGCATTTT.

The chain combines TRBV5-4 with TRBJ2-3, with unresolved D. The germline gives CDR1 SGHNT, CDR2 YYREEE (reference sequence). Trimming removed 0 bases from V and 2 bases from J, with 4 bases in between. The CDR3 is made up of 13 amino acids. CDR3 loop: CASSLASTDTQYF. The CDR3 nucleotides read TGTGCCAGCAGCTTGGCTTCCACAGATACGCAGTATTTT.

The chain recombines TRBV23-1 with TRBJ2-5, with TRBD2 matching 8 bases. TRBV23-1 is known as an ORF, though its function is uncertain. CDR3 length: 13 amino acids. With 11 bases clipped from V and 4 bases from J, the junction kept 9 bases outside the gene matches. CDR3 sequence (DNA): TGCGCCGGCCGGGACGGGGGGGTAGAGACCCAGTACTTC. Amino acid sequence: CAGRDGGVETQYF.

The V gene is TRBV6-6, the J gene TRBJ2-3, with D perhaps matching TRBD2 (7 bases). The CDR3 is 15 amino acids. Germline V lookup: CDR1 MNHNY, CDR2 SVGAGI (reference sequence). V shed 10 bases and J shed 3 bases, with 20 bases lying between them. For the CDR3, the DNA is TGTGCCACCAAGGGGGGGAAGCTTCCTACAGATACGCAGTATTTT. Encoded protein: CATKGGKLPTDTQYF.

The chain joins TRBV9 to TRBJ2-1; no firm D call. Trimming left V 4 bases short and J 5 bases short, with 16 bases between. This CDR3 contains 15 residues. Looked up from germline, CDR1 is SGDLS and CDR2 is YYNGEE. Written as DNA, the CDR3 is TGTGCCAGCAGCCCAAAGTCACTTCCTAACAATGAGCAGTTCTTC. Its protein is CASSPKSLPNNEQFF.

The V gene is TRBV27, the J gene TRBJ2-7; 7 nucleotides line up with TRBD2. This CDR3 is built from 15 residues. The J segment lost 6 bases and the V segment lost 5 bases, leaving 13 bases of the junction unmatched. Germline V gene sequence: CDR1 MNHEY, CDR2 SMNVEV (reference sequence). CDR3 protein: CASSLLGGTGSEQYF. DNA of the CDR3: TGTGCCAGCAGTCTTTTGGGGGGGACGGGATCCGAGCAGTACTTC.

The V and J genes are TRBV5-4 and TRBJ1-2, with D perhaps TRBD1 (5 bases). Germline V gene data show CDR1 as SGHNT and CDR2 as YYREEE (reference sequence). CDR3 size: 17 residues. The V end was cut by 9 bases, the J end by 5 bases, with 29 bases between. CDR3 nucleotides: TGTGCCACCTCCCTAGGGTCTGGCAGGGCTTCGGGTTATGGCTACACCTTC. This codes for CATSLGSGRASGYGYTF.

The chain is built from TRBV6-1 and TRBJ2-7, with 8 bases fitting TRBD2. V was pared by 2 bases and J by 3 bases, with 9 bases of the junction left unmatched. Germline CDR1 and CDR2: MNHNS and SASEGT. This CDR3 region has 16 residues. DNA for the CDR3: TGTGCCAGCAGTGAACGGGAGGGAGGTTTTTACTACGAGCAGTACTTC. Translated, it gives CASSEREGGFYYEQYF.